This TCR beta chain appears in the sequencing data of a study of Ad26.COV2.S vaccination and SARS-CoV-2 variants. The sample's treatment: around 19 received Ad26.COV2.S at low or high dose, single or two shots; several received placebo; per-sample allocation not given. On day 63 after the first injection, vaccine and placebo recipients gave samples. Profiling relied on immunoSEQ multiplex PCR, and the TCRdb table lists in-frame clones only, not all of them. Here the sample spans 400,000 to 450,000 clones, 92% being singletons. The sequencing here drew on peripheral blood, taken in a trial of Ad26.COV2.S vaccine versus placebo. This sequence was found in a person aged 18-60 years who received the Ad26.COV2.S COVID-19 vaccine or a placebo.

CDR3 residues: CASSGDLRVKLFF. CDR3 sequence (DNA): TGTGCCAGCAGTGGGGACCTTAGGGTGAAGCTGTTTTTT. This chain links TRBV2 with TRBJ2-2; D possibly matches TRBD1 or TRBD2 (5 bases each). The CDR3 consists of 13 residues. The germline CDR1 and CDR2 sequences are SNHLY and FYNNEI. Trimming took off 4 bases at V and 12 bases at J, with 15 bases between the two ends.